The clone carrying this T cell receptor (beta chain) was observed at least ten times. No antigen is known for it. Germline V gene data show CDR1 as DFQATT and CDR2 as SNEGSKA (reference sequence). This CDR3 has 15 residues. The V end lost 0 bases, the J end lost 2 bases, and 14 bases lay between the germline ends. TCRdb re-analysed the RACE reads in MiXCR, keeping a single row per CDR3 protein. The sample holds around 130,000 distinct CDR3 sequences, approximately 12% seen once. The entry originates in a study of human T cells and chemical hapten exposure. Study-level findings and limits: TCRs whose frequency exceeded 1 in 1000 remained the same following DPC sensitization.

Time point noted: patch test 2, 6 weeks after DPC sensitization. Treatment specified: therapeutic diphenylcyclopropenone sensitization with weekly scalp DPC. The receptor was isolated from a woman in her fifties or sixties with alopecia areata. Some clones in this sample may be carry-over from other donors' samples. The rearrangement uses TRBV20-1 and TRBJ2-7, with a tentative D call TRBD2 (5 bases). The starting material was whole blood, obtained in connection with sensitization to the hapten diphenylcyclopropenone (DPC). The CDR3: CSARDQWTGPYEQYF. In DNA form, the CDR3 reads TGCAGTGCTAGAGATCAGTGGACTGGTCCCTACGAGCAGTACTTC.